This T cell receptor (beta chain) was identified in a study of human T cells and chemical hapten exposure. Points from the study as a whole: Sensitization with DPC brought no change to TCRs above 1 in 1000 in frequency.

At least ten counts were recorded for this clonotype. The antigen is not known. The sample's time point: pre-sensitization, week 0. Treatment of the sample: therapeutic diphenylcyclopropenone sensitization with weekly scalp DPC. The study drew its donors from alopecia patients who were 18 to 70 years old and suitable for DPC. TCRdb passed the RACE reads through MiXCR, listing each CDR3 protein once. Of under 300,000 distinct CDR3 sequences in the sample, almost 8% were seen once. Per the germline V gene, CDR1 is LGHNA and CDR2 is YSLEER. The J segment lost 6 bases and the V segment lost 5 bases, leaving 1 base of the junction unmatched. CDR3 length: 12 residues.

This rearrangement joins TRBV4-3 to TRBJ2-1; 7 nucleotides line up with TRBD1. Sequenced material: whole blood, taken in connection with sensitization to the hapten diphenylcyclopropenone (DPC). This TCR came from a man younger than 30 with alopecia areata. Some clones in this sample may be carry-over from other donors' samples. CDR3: CASSYRGNEQFF. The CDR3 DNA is TGCGCCAGCAGCTACAGGGGCAATGAGCAGTTCTTC.